Listed below are T cell receptor beta chains from one sample, sequenced in a study of tissue T cells after allogeneic stem cell transplantation. Generated by immunoSEQ multiplex PCR, the TCRdb table keeps only in-frame clones and is missing some. This sample has 35,000 to 50,000 clones, with around 90% found just once. The sample in question was blood, obtained before transplantation. The receptors here all came from a woman aged 40-70 years who later had graft-versus-host disease after an allogeneic stem cell transplant. Both conserved end residues are part of each CDR3. D genes are given only for firm matches. Clone size is given for some rows only: seen once, a few or many times, or a class if the clone is expanded.

once | TRBJ2-1 | TRBV30 | TRBD2 | TGTGCCGGTCAACTAGCGGCCGTCTACAATGAGCAGTTCTTC | CAGQLAAVYNEQFF
NA | TRBJ2-5 | TRBV5-4 | TRBD1 | TGTGCCAGCAGCAGTCAACAGGGGGAAGAGACCCAGTACTTC | CASSSQQGEETQYF
NA | TRBJ1-3 | TRBV10-3 | NA | TGTGCCATCAGTGAGTCCTGGGGCTCTGGAAACACCATATATTTT | CAISESWGSGNTIYF
NA | TRBJ1-2 | TRBV29-1 | NA | TGCAGCGTTGAAGATCGGTCAGATAACTATGGCTACACCTTC | CSVEDRSDNYGYTF
NA | TRBJ1-2 | TRBV24-1 | NA | TGTGCCACCAGTGATTTGGGCGGCTACACCTTC | CATSDLGGYTF
NA | TRBJ1-3 | TRBV18 | NA | TGTGCCAGCTCACCAGGGAGATCTGGAAACACCATATATTTT | CASSPGRSGNTIYF
NA | TRBJ2-3 | TRBV11-3 | NA | TGTGCCAGCAGCGCCCGGGGGACAACAGATACGCAGTATTTT | CASSARGTTDTQYF
NA | TRBJ1-2 | TRBV4-3 | NA | TGCGCCAGCAGCCAAGATAAGGCAATAAACCAAAATGGCTACACCTTC | CASSQDKAINQNGYTF
NA | TRBJ2-2 | TRBV7-3 | TRBD1 | TGTGCCAGCAGCCCTAGTGCTGGGACAGGGGGCGCAGCCGGGGAGCTGTTTTTT | CASSPSAGTGGAAGELFF
NA | TRBJ2-5 | TRBV18 | NA | TGTGCCAGCTCCCTTAACCTTCAAGAGACCCAGTACTTC | CASSLNLQETQYF
NA | TRBJ2-4 | TRBV28 | NA | TGTGCCAGCAGTCCCTCGGGGGCCAGTATTCAGTACTTC | CASSPSGASIQYF
NA | TRBJ2-1 | TRBV19 | NA | TGTGCCAGTAGTGCCCGGACGGCCCGCAATGAGCAGTTCTTC | CASSARTARNEQFF
NA | TRBJ2-6 | TRBV5-1 | NA | TGCGCCAGCAGCTTGTGGCAGGGGGGCTCTGGGGCCAACGTCCTGACTTTC | CASSLWQGGSGANVLTF